One sample yielded the 31 T cell receptor beta chains listed below, sequenced in a study of blood T cell repertoires in COVID-19 (dated by TCRdb to 2019 to 2021). The method behind the library was the immunoSEQ multiplex PCR assay. The clones in this table, taken by TCRdb from immuneACCESS, are in-frame only. Not every clone is retained; where verified, under half of the shortfall comes from an unresolved V gene, and the cause of the rest is unknown. The sample data list 80,000 to 130,000 clones, and roughly 90% of these were observed just once. The ten largest account for 0.97% of the sample. Sequencing was done on a sample of peripheral blood. The source is a man between 60 and 75 years old with acute or convalescent COVID-19.

This clone was seen just once. CDR3: CASSILQAQGFTEAFF. The CDR3 DNA reads as TGTGCCAGTAGTATCCTACAGGCTCAGGGGTTCACTGAAGCTTTCTTT. V gene TRBV19 combines with J gene TRBJ1-1; D is perhaps TRBD1 (6 bases). The V end lost 3 bases, the J end lost 4 bases, and 18 bases lay between the germline ends. Germline loops: CDR1 LNHDA, CDR2 SQIVND (reference sequence). This CDR3 region has 16 residues.

CDR3 DNA: TGTGCCAGCAGTCTACAGGGACAGGCTAATCAGCCCCAGCATTTT. It codes for CASSLQGQANQPQHF. This rearrangement joins TRBV27 to TRBJ1-5, with TRBD1 identical over 8 bases. Germline V gives CDR1 MNHEY, CDR2 SMNVEV (reference sequence). Trimming at V came to 5 bases and at J to 4 bases, leaving 7 bases not matched to a gene. The CDR3 extends over 15 amino acids.

The rearrangement joins TRBV30 to TRBJ2-7; TRBD1 aligns across 9 bases. The V gene's germline CDR1 is GTSNPN and CDR2 SVGIG (reference sequence). V gave up 2 bases and J gave up 4 bases; unmatched junction bases: 6. CDR3 length equals 14 residues. This CDR3 is CAWSQPGQGYEQYF. CDR3 coding DNA: TGTGCCTGGAGTCAGCCGGGACAGGGATACGAGCAGTACTTC.

The V and J genes are TRBV27 and TRBJ2-1; TRBD1 aligns across 10 bases. The CDR3 length is 16 residues. Germline assignment: CDR1 MNHEY and CDR2 SMNVEV (reference sequence). V lost 6 bases, J lost 7 bases, and 12 bases stayed unmatched. CDR3 residues: CASRNPGQGSRNEQFF. For the CDR3, the DNA is TGTGCCAGCAGAAACCCGGGACAGGGGTCTCGGAATGAGCAGTTCTTC.

The chain couples TRBV27 to TRBJ2-1; 7 bases align to TRBD2. Trimming removed 3 bases from V and 8 bases from J; junction bases left unmatched: 13. CDR1 and CDR2 (germline): MNHEY, SMNVEV (reference sequence). There are 16 residues in the CDR3. The CDR3 DNA follows: TGTGCCAGCAGTTTTCAGCTCGCCTCTCGGGGGGATGAGCAGTTCTTC. Its translation is CASSFQLASRGDEQFF.

The CDR3 coding sequence is TGTGCCAGCAGCTCTACGGGACTAGCGGGAGAAGGAGGAACCGGGGAGCTGTTTTTT. It is translated as CASSSTGLAGEGGTGELFF. This chain uses TRBV11-2 with TRBJ2-2, with TRBD2 matching 14 bases. The CDR3 contains 19 residues. Germline CDR1 reads SGHAT; CDR2 reads FQNNGV. V gave up 4 bases and J gave up 5 bases; unmatched junction bases: 12.

In DNA form, the CDR3 reads TGTGCCAGCAGTTACGGGGAATACTATGGCTACACCTTC. Its translation is CASSYGEYYGYTF. This rearrangement joins TRBV3-1 (or the pseudogene TRBV3-2) to TRBJ1-2; no clear D. The CDR3 extends over 13 amino acids. The germline gives CDR1 LGHDT, CDR2 YNNKEL (reference sequence). V was pared by 6 bases and J by 3 bases, with 11 bases between.

V usage is TRBV5-1 and J usage is TRBJ1-1; TRBD1 matches at 7 bases. The V gene end was trimmed by 3 bases and the J gene end by 2 bases; junction bases not matched to a gene: 4. Per germline, CDR1 SGHRS and CDR2 YFSETQ. The CDR3 is made up of 14 amino acids. CDR3 nucleotides: TGCGCCAGCAGCTCCTCAGGGGGAAACACTGAAGCTTTCTTT. Protein sequence: CASSSSGGNTEAFF. Variable domain in full (rest from reference TRBV5-1 and TRBJ1-1): KAGVTQTPRYLIKTRGQQVTLSCSPISGHRSVSWYQQTPGQGLQFLFEYFSETQRNKGNFPGRFSGRQFSNSRSEMNVSTLELGDSALYLCASSSSGGNTEAFFGQGTRLTVV.

The chain is built from TRBV10-3 and TRBJ2-3; D unresolved. Germline CDR1 and CDR2: ENHRY and SYGVKD. Trimming took off 2 bases at V and 4 bases at J, with 7 bases between the two ends. The CDR3 contains 13 residues. CDR3 nucleotides: TGTGCCATCAGTGAGCCCCGGTCAGATACGCAGTATTTT. Its translation is CAISEPRSDTQYF.

The rearrangement uses TRBV27 and TRBJ1-1; 10 positions match TRBD1. This CDR3 is built from 15 residues. The V segment lost 3 bases and the J segment 1 base; nucleotides outside the gene matches: 2. Germline V gene data show CDR1 as MNHEY and CDR2 as SMNVEV (reference sequence). CDR3 amino acids: CASSLGQGTNTEAFF. CDR3 bases: TGTGCCAGCAGTTTGGGACAGGGGACGAACACTGAAGCTTTCTTT.

This clone appeared a few times. The chain carries TRBV19 and TRBJ2-6; TRBD1 might be the D (6 bases). CDR3 length equals 17 residues. With 6 bases removed from V and 0 bases from J, the gap between germline ends came to 15 bases. Germline V lookup: CDR1 LNHDA, CDR2 SQIVND (reference sequence). The CDR3 DNA follows: TGTGCCAGTAGGAGCCAACCCAGGGGCTCTGGGGCCAACGTCCTGACTTTC. Residues: CASRSQPRGSGANVLTF. Using reference TRBV19 and TRBJ2-6 for the parts outside the CDR3, the full variable domain is DGGITQSPKYLFRKEGQNVTLSCEQNLNHDAMYWYRQDPGQGLRLIYYSQIVNDFQKGDIAEGYSVSREKKESFPLTVTSAQKNPTAFYLCASRSQPRGSGANVLTFGAGSRLTVL.

The chain is built from TRBV24-1 and TRBJ2-2; weak D call: TRBD1 (6 bases). V was pared by 2 bases and J by 3 bases, with 6 bases between. CDR1 is KGHDR, CDR2 SFDVKD, per germline. The CDR3 extends over 14 amino acids. This CDR3 reads CATSDYRDTGELFF. DNA for the CDR3: TGTGCCACCAGTGATTACAGGGACACCGGGGAGCTGTTTTTT.

The genes are TRBV11-2 and TRBJ1-2; D perhaps matches TRBD1 (5 bases). The CDR3 runs 12 residues. Germline loops: CDR1 SGHAT, CDR2 FQNNGV. V was shortened by 5 bases and J by 8 bases, with 12 bases between the two germline ends. The CDR3 DNA reads TGTGCCAGCAGCGCGGAGGGGTGGGGCTACACCTTC. Translation gives CASSAEGWGYTF. Complete variable domain (other parts from reference TRBV11-2 and TRBJ1-2): EAGVAQSPRYKIIEKRQSVAFWCNPISGHATLYWYQQILGQGPKLLIQFQNNGVVDDSQLPKDRFSAERLKGVDSTLKIQPAKLEDSAVYLCASSAEGWGYTFGSGTRLTVV.

The CDR3 reads CAWGTGSWNQPQHF. In nucleotides, the CDR3 is TGTGCCTGGGGGACAGGGTCGTGGAATCAGCCCCAGCATTTT. The chain is built from TRBV30 and TRBJ1-5; 9 nucleotides align to TRBD1. With 5 bases clipped from V and 4 bases from J, the junction kept 6 bases outside the gene matches. The germline V gene has CDR1 GTSNPN and CDR2 SVGIG (reference sequence). The CDR3 consists of 14 residues.

This clone was counted a single time. This rearrangement joins TRBV19 to TRBJ2-1; 9 bases are a match to TRBD1. The CDR3 length is 15 residues. Germline assignment: CDR1 LNHDA and CDR2 SQIVND (reference sequence). V was clipped by 8 bases and J by 5 bases; unmatched bases: 10. CDR3 residues: CASRLGQGIHNEQFF. CDR3 DNA sequence: TGTGCCAGTCGCCTCGGACAGGGGATTCACAATGAGCAGTTCTTC. The entire variable domain, with the rest obtained from reference TRBV19 and TRBJ2-1, is as follows: DGGITQSPKYLFRKEGQNVTLSCEQNLNHDAMYWYRQDPGQGLRLIYYSQIVNDFQKGDIAEGYSVSREKKESFPLTVTSAQKNPTAFYLCASRLGQGIHNEQFFGPGTRLTVL.

The V call is TRBV29-1, the J call TRBJ2-3; a weak D match, TRBD2 (6 bases). V was clipped by 4 bases and J by 7 bases, with 27 bases between them. Germline values: CDR1 SQVTM, CDR2 ANQGSEA. The CDR3 is made up of 17 amino acids. CDR3 loop: CSVATVQGREKRNTQYF. In DNA form, the CDR3 reads TGCAGCGTTGCAACGGTGCAGGGTCGGGAGAAACGGAATACGCAGTATTTT.

The V call is TRBV3-1 (or the pseudogene TRBV3-2), the J call TRBJ2-4; the D gene is possibly TRBD1 (5 bases). CDR1 is LGHDT, CDR2 YNNKEL, per germline (reference sequence). The CDR3 is 15 residues long. The germline V and J ends were trimmed by 7 bases and 1 base, with 14 bases remaining between them. The CDR3 nucleotides are TGTGCCAGCACTCGACAGCTTGGGGCCAAAAACATTCAGTACTTC. Protein: CASTRQLGAKNIQYF.

This chain connects TRBV5-4 to TRBJ1-1; 7 nucleotides line up with TRBD1. CDR3 size: 15 residues. The germline CDR1 and CDR2 sequences are SGHNT and YYREEE (reference sequence). Trimming cost V 0 bases and J 1 base; bases outside gene matches: 3. The CDR3 DNA reads TGTGCCAGCAGCTTGGAAGCAGGGGGGAACACTGAAGCTTTCTTT. Protein: CASSLEAGGNTEAFF.

This sequence joins TRBV6-4 and TRBJ2-3, with 7 positions matching TRBD2. This CDR3 is built from 15 residues. J gave up 2 bases and V 6 bases, and 8 bases lay outside the gene matches. Germline V CDR1 and CDR2: MRHNA, SNTAGT. CDR3 coding DNA: TGTGCCAGCAGACCCGGGACTAACCCCACAGATACGCAGTATTTT. It translates to CASRPGTNPTDTQYF.

This clone was seen once. The chain joins TRBV19 to TRBJ2-2, with 8 bases aligning to TRBD1. V shed 5 bases and J 7 bases; nucleotides not matched to a gene: 12. Germline CDR1 LNHDA, CDR2 SQIVND (reference sequence). The CDR3 covers 16 residues. In nucleotides, the CDR3 is TGTGCCAGTAGTGCCATCGGCAGGGGGCATAGCGGGGAGCTGTTTTTT. This sequence encodes CASSAIGRGHSGELFF.

This chain uses TRBV28 with TRBJ2-7; D is perhaps TRBD1 (6 bases). Looked up from germline, CDR1 is MDHEN and CDR2 is SYDVKM. The CDR3 runs to 15 residues. The V and J ends lost 5 bases and 3 bases respectively, with 17 bases between them. CDR3 DNA: TGTGCCAGCAGTCGGGCCGACCGGACAGTCTACGAGCAGTACTTC. Translated, it gives CASSRADRTVYEQYF.

The rearrangement links TRBV3-1 (or the pseudogene TRBV3-2) to TRBJ1-2, with a possible D match to TRBD1 (6 bases). This CDR3 region has 13 residues. Germline CDR1 and CDR2: LGHDT and YNNKEL (reference sequence). V gave up 2 bases and J gave up 6 bases, with 10 bases separating them. CDR3 in DNA: TGTGCCAGCAGCCAAACAGGGATTGATGGCTACACCTTC. As protein: CASSQTGIDGYTF.

The chain recombines TRBV10-1 with TRBJ1-2; TRBD1 might be the D (6 bases). Looked up from germline, CDR1 is WNHNN and CDR2 is SYGVQD (reference sequence). The V end was cut by 6 bases, the J end by 0 bases, with 8 bases between. The CDR3 has 13 residues. The CDR3 region has the DNA TGCGCCAGCAGGGACAGTTCTAACTATGGCTACACCTTC. Translated, it gives CASRDSSNYGYTF.

CDR3 in DNA: TGTGCCAGCAGTGCGGGTGAGCAGTTCTTC. Translated, it gives CASSAGEQFF. The V call is TRBV28, the J call TRBJ2-1; D is possibly TRBD2 (5 bases). This CDR3 has 10 amino acids. Germline lookup yields CDR1 MDHEN and CDR2 SYDVKM. The germline V and J ends were trimmed by 5 bases and 9 bases, with 5 bases remaining between them.

The chain is built from TRBV19 and TRBJ1-1; 7 nucleotides line up with TRBD1. After removal of 3 bases from V and 2 bases from J, the junction contained 12 bases not matched to a gene. The CDR3 has 17 residues. CDR1 and CDR2 from the germline V gene are LNHDA and SQIVND (reference sequence). The CDR3 is CASSIAGGRQLNTEAFF. CDR3 DNA: TGTGCCAGTAGTATCGCAGGGGGTAGACAGCTAAACACTGAAGCTTTCTTT.

The J gene is TRBJ1-2, the V gene TRBV5-4; D possibly corresponds to TRBD1 (6 bases). CDR1 and CDR2 from the germline V gene are SGHNT and YYREEE (reference sequence). Trimming stripped 0 bases from V and 8 bases from J, with 20 bases between. The CDR3 totals 16 residues. CDR3 protein: CASSLDGGRGGSGYTF. The CDR3 nucleotides are TGTGCCAGCAGCTTGGATGGCGGCAGGGGTGGTAGCGGCTACACCTTC.

This clone was observed once. The gene calls are TRBV18 and TRBJ1-3; D is unresolved. The CDR3 is 18 amino acids. Germline V lookup: CDR1 KGHSH, CDR2 LQKENI. Trimming stripped 1 base from V and 0 bases from J, with 16 bases between. CDR3 amino acids: CASSPLDSGLSSGNTIYF. In nucleotides, the CDR3 is TGTGCCAGCTCACCACTAGATAGTGGACTGAGCTCTGGAAACACCATATATTTT.

V and J are TRBV3-1 (or the pseudogene TRBV3-2) and TRBJ1-5; unclear D gene. The CDR3 extends over 14 amino acids. Germline V CDR1 and CDR2: LGHDT, YNNKEL (reference sequence). With 6 bases removed from V and 4 bases from J, the gap between germline ends came to 13 bases. The CDR3 sequence: CASSKDHGNQPQHF. The CDR3 DNA follows: TGTGCCAGCAGTAAAGACCACGGGAATCAGCCCCAGCATTTT.

This rearrangement joins TRBV27 to TRBJ2-7; 7 nucleotides line up with TRBD1. The CDR3 length is 13 residues. Germline CDR1 MNHEY, CDR2 SMNVEV (reference sequence). V lost 5 bases and J lost 3; bases outside the gene matches: 4. Written as DNA, the CDR3 is TGTGCCAGCAGTAGGACAGGATACTACGAGCAGTACTTC. Translated, it gives CASSRTGYYEQYF.

The CDR3 DNA follows: TGTGCCAGCAGCTTACAGGGGAAGGAGACTGAAGCTTTCTTT. The encoded protein is CASSLQGKETEAFF. The rearrangement joins TRBV7-6 to TRBJ1-1, with D possibly TRBD1 on 6 matching bases. The CDR3 loop spans 14 amino acids. Trimming took 2 bases from V and 5 from J, leaving 12 bases between them. CDR1 and CDR2 (germline): SGHVS, FNYEAQ. Drawing the rest from reference TRBV7-6 and TRBJ1-1, the complete variable domain is GAGVSQSPRYKVTKRGQDVALRCDPISGHVSLYWYRQALGQGPEFLTYFNYEAQQDKSGLPNDRFSAERPEGSISTLTIQRTEQRDSAMYRCASSLQGKETEAFFGQGTRLTVV.

This clone was seen once. The V and J genes are TRBV9 and TRBJ2-5; D may be TRBD2 (6 bases). V shed 7 bases and J shed 2 bases, with 18 bases lying between them. Germline CDR1 SGDLS, CDR2 YYNGEE. The CDR3 is 15 amino acids. The CDR3 region is CASSGGPGQQETQYF. The CDR3 DNA is TGTGCCAGCTCAGGAGGGCCAGGCCAACAAGAGACCCAGTACTTC.